This T cell receptor beta chain was found in a study of identical twins. This clonotype was seen repeatedly, ten times or more. Antigen specificity is unknown. Trimming pared 6 bases from V and 1 base from J, leaving 22 bases between. CDR3 size: 17 residues. Germline V gene data show CDR1 as SGHRS and CDR2 as YFSETQ. The study's findings and limits: The study based its conclusions on cross-sectional statistical analysis and did not follow the same donors.

In TCRdb, the 5' RACE reads were re-called with MiXCR into one record per CDR3 protein. This table has 700,000 to 950,000 distinct CDR3 sequences, approximately 13% appearing once. The same specimen was also included in a second study, on yellow fever vaccine responses in identical twins.

Material for sequencing was PBMCs. This receptor was taken from a woman between 18 and 30 years old in good health. The V call is TRBV5-1, the J call TRBJ1-1; no reliable D call. The CDR3 bases are TGCGCCAGCAACCTTGGTAGTTCGGCAGGCCGGAACACTGAAGCTTTCTTT. Translated, it gives CASNLGSSAGRNTEAFF. Using reference TRBV5-1 and TRBJ1-1 for the parts outside the CDR3, the full variable domain is KAGVTQTPRYLIKTRGQQVTLSCSPISGHRSVSWYQQTPGQGLQFLFEYFSETQRNKGNFPGRFSGRQFSNSRSEMNVSTLELGDSALYLCASNLGSSAGRNTEAFFGQGTRLTVV.